Listed below are T cell receptor beta chains from one sample, sequenced in a study of cytomegalovirus exposure and HLA in healthy donors. Sequenced by immunoSEQ multiplex PCR; TCRdb stores in-frame clones only, minus some. The sample carries 140,000 to 150,000 clones, roughly 90% recorded once. Input material: PBMCs. The receptors were gathered from a young man in good health and CMV-seropositive. Each CDR3 is given with its conserved first and last residue. A D gene is named only where the DNA matches it firmly. Part of the rows lack a size; the others show once, few, many or a class for expanded clones.

TRBJ2-3 TRBV13 . . CASSLRGRTNTDTQYF TGTGCCAGCAGCTTAAGGGGAAGGACCAACACAGATACGCAGTATTTT
TRBJ2-7 TRBV5-6 . TRBD2 CASSLIGRRRDEQYF TGTGCCAGCAGCTTAATCGGGAGGCGACGGGACGAGCAGTACTTC
TRBJ1-5 TRBV7-9 . . CASSLGQALMPQHF TGTGCCAGCAGCTTAGGACAGGCCCTTATGCCCCAGCATTTT
TRBJ2-7 TRBV27 . . CASSALGGSYEQYF TGTGCCAGCAGTGCCCTCGGGGGCTCCTACGAGCAGTACTTC
TRBJ1-2 TRBV30 few . CAWSSQGGYGYTF TGTGCCTGGAGTTCCCAGGGTGGCTATGGCTACACCTTC
TRBJ1-4 TRBV4-1 . TRBD1 CASSLGRGQGATNEKLFF TGCGCCAGCAGCCTAGGTAGGGGACAGGGGGCAACTAATGAAAAACTGTTTTTT
TRBJ1-1 TRBV5-4 once TRBD1 CASSSSQGAYTEAFF TGTGCCAGCAGCTCCTCCCAGGGGGCTTACACTGAAGCTTTCTTT
TRBJ2-1 TRBV10-3 . TRBD2 CAISGTGLAGANEQFF TGTGCCATCAGTGGGACGGGACTAGCGGGGGCCAATGAGCAGTTCTTC
TRBJ1-2 TRBV14 . . CASSQHSPRDGYTF TGTGCCAGCAGCCAACACTCCCCCAGGGATGGCTACACCTTC
TRBJ1-1 TRBV5-1 . . CASRHPGNTEAFF TGCGCCAGCAGACACCCAGGGAACACTGAAGCTTTCTTT
TRBJ2-3 TRBV7-9 . TRBD2 CASRTSGSLTDTQYF TGTGCCAGCAGGACTAGCGGGAGTTTGACAGATACGCAGTATTTT
TRBJ1-6 TRBV19 . TRBD1 CASSTGQGVLYSPLHF TGTGCCAGTAGTACGGGACAGGGAGTTTTGTACTCACCCCTCCACTTT
TRBJ1-4 TRBV28 . . CASSLLESNQLFF TGTGCCAGCAGTTTATTGGAGTCCAACCAACTGTTTTTT
TRBJ1-2 TRBV6-5 . TRBD1 CASKWGRGDYGYTF TGTGCCAGCAAGTGGGGCAGGGGGGACTATGGCTACACCTTC
TRBJ2-1 TRBV29-1 . TRBD1 CSVKTGMNEQFF TGCAGCGTGAAGACAGGGATGAATGAGCAGTTCTTC
TRBJ1-4 TRBV29-1 once . CSVGRGTSNEKLFF TGCAGCGTTGGTAGGGGGACGTCTAATGAAAAACTGTTTTTT
TRBJ1-4 TRBV9 . . CASSVTFGGATNEKLFF TGTGCCAGCAGCGTAACGTTCGGGGGGGCAACTAATGAAAAACTGTTTTTT
TRBJ2-5 TRBV6-6 . . CASCGSQRETQYF TGTGCCAGCTGTGGGTCACAGAGAGAGACCCAGTACTTC
TRBJ2-5 TRBV10-3 . TRBD2 CAISDPTSGPETQYF TGTGCCATCAGTGACCCGACTAGCGGGCCAGAGACCCAGTACTTC
TRBJ1-5 TRBV25-1 . . CASRDSGENQPQHF TGTGCCAGCAGAGATTCCGGGGAAAATCAGCCCCAGCATTTT
TRBJ1-2 TRBV9 . TRBD1 CASSEGTGLLYGYTF TGTGCCAGCAGCGAGGGGACAGGGCTCCTCTATGGCTACACCTTC
TRBJ2-7 TRBV28 once . CASSFLSSYEQYF TGTGCCAGCAGTTTTCTGTCCTCCTACGAGCAGTACTTC
TRBJ2-2 TRBV2 . . CASKSLAPNTGELFF TGTGCCAGCAAATCTCTAGCGCCGAACACCGGGGAGCTGTTTTTT
TRBJ1-5 TRBV27 . . CASSLGQYSNQPQHF TGTGCCAGCAGTTTAGGCCAGTATAGCAATCAGCCCCAGCATTTT
TRBJ2-1 TRBV9 . TRBD2 CASSVGELAGARVHEQFF TGTGCCAGCAGCGTAGGGGAACTAGCGGGGGCCCGTGTGCATGAGCAGTTCTTC
TRBJ1-5 TRBV18 . . CASSLGGIGPQHF TGTGCCAGCTCACTCGGCGGGATTGGGCCCCAGCATTTT
TRBJ2-3 TRBV5-1 . . CASSPFSGSSDTQYF TGCGCCAGCAGCCCTTTTAGCGGAAGTTCAGATACGCAGTATTTT
TRBJ1-5 TRBV27 . . CASSYRAAGNQPQHF TGTGCCAGCAGCTACAGGGCTGCTGGCAATCAGCCCCAGCATTTT
TRBJ1-2 TRBV28 . . CASSLTNTVYGYTF TGTGCCAGCAGTTTAACAAACACAGTCTATGGCTACACCTTC
TRBJ1-4 TRBV30 . . CAWSVQGAEGEKLFF TGTGCCTGGAGTGTACAAGGGGCGGAGGGCGAAAAACTGTTTTTT
TRBJ2-2 TRBV5-1 . . CASSLGWPRGGTGELFF TGCGCCAGCAGCTTGGGATGGCCCCGGGGTGGTACCGGGGAGCTGTTTTTT
TRBJ1-2 TRBV6-1 few TRBD1 CASSDLRQGANYGYTF TGTGCCAGCAGTGACCTACGACAGGGGGCTAACTATGGCTACACCTTC
TRBJ2-1 TRBV9 . . CASSVDSGLSYNEQFF TGTGCCAGCAGCGTAGACAGCGGGCTTTCCTACAATGAGCAGTTCTTC
TRBJ2-1 TRBV19 once . CASRASLSYNEQFF TGTGCCAGTAGGGCTAGTCTCTCCTACAATGAGCAGTTCTTC
TRBJ2-7 TRBV9 . TRBD2 CASSVLAGAKEQYF TGTGCCAGCAGCGTGCTAGCGGGGGCGAAAGAGCAGTACTTC
TRBJ2-1 TRBV4-1 . TRBD2 CASSPHSGTSNEQFF TGCGCCAGCAGCCCTCATTCCGGGACTAGCAATGAGCAGTTCTTC
TRBJ1-2 TRBV28 . TRBD1 CASSCDRAICILDGYTF TGTGCCAGCAGTTGCGACAGGGCGATCTGTATATTAGATGGCTACACCTTC
TRBJ1-2 TRBV28 once TRBD1 CASSLRQGASPYGYTF TGTGCCAGCAGTCTTAGACAGGGGGCCTCCCCCTATGGCTACACCTTC
TRBJ2-1 TRBV4-1 few . CASSQVVRIFTSEQFF TGCGCCAGCAGCCAGGTCGTCAGGATCTTTACCAGTGAGCAGTTCTTC
TRBJ1-1 TRBV6-5 . . CASSYSSTGNTEAFF TGTGCCAGCAGTTACTCATCTACGGGGAACACTGAAGCTTTCTTT
TRBJ2-1 TRBV11-3 . TRBD2 CASSLDPAGGQVQQFF TGTGCCAGCAGCTTGGATCCGGCGGGAGGACAAGTGCAGCAGTTCTTC
TRBJ2-7 TRBV6-5 few TRBD2 CASSYFGRAYEQYF TGTGCCAGCAGTTATTTCGGGAGGGCCTACGAGCAGTACTTC
TRBJ1-3 TRBV7-9 . . CASSSPRGVGGNTIYF TGTGCCAGCAGCTCACCCCGGGGGGTAGGAGGAAACACCATATATTTT